The next 21 T cell receptor beta chains were all read from a single sample in a study of blood T cells in healthy people across ages. PCR was performed a second time for about 7 to 12 cycles using a sample-barcoded 5' primer and a J-beta primer mix. Via MiXCR, TCRdb re-called the 5' RACE reads, giving one row per CDR3 protein. The sample includes 600,000 to 800,000 distinct CDR3 sequences, 20% to 25% of them seen just once. Sequencing used blood. All receptors derive from a man between 65 and 85 years old in good health.

This chain links TRBV6-2 or TRBV6-3 with TRBJ1-1, with a possible D match to TRBD1 (6 bases). V was pared by 4 bases and J by 5 bases, with 14 bases between. CDR1 is MNHEY and CDR2 is SVGEGT in the germline V gene. This CDR3 is built from 14 residues. CDR3 region: CASSFNREGTEAFF. The CDR3 DNA reads as TGTGCCAGCAGTTTTAACAGGGAGGGTACTGAAGCTTTCTTT.

In this sample, this clonotype turned up a few times. A read error is possible here, since a much larger clone lies one base away. Because the CDR3 is missing its conserved closing phenylalanine or tryptophan, this is likely a read error. The V gene is TRBV4-1, the J gene TRBJ2-5, with TRBD2 matching 13 bases. J lost 5 bases, V lost 1 base, and 7 bases had no gene match. CDR1 MGHRA and CDR2 YSYEKL come from the germline V gene. This CDR3 is 17 amino acids long. CDR3: CASSQVGGLAGAETQYL. DNA for the CDR3: TGCGCCAGCAGCCAAGTGGGAGGACTAGCGGGAGCTGAGACCCAGTACCTC.

Concerning this clonotype itself: At one of its ends the junction is not consistent with the germline gene, which may arise from a read error. The V gene is TRBV10-3, the J gene TRBJ2-1, with D tentatively TRBD1 (5 bases). Germline lookup yields CDR1 ENHRY and CDR2 SYGVKD. This CDR3 has 11 residues. The CDR3 loop reads CAIGQNNERFF. The CDR3 nucleotides are TGTGCCATCGGACAAAACAATGAGCGGTTCTTC.

The V and J genes are TRBV6-5 and TRBJ1-2; 7 bases fit TRBD1. The V segment lost 3 bases and the J segment 8 bases; nucleotides outside the gene matches: 9. The CDR3 is made up of 14 amino acids. Germline CDR1 is MNHEY and CDR2 is SVGAGI. The CDR3 sequence: CASSYTRGGKGYTF. The DNA for the CDR3 is TGTGCCAGCAGTTATACGCGAGGGGGCAAAGGCTACACCTTC.

This chain joins TRBV3-1 and TRBJ2-5; TRBD2 matches at 8 bases. The J call may be faulty, since TRBJ2-7 better matches the DNA end. This CDR3 comprises 18 residues. Per the germline V gene, CDR1 is LGHDT and CDR2 is YNNKEL (reference sequence). DNA of the CDR3: TGTGCCAGCAGCCAGGCCCTTCCGGGAGGGACTCACTCCTACGAGCAGTACTTC. Encoded protein: CASSQALPGGTHSYEQYF.

Only a few counts were recorded for this clonotype. The V call is TRBV15, the J call TRBJ1-4; 9 nucleotides line up with TRBD1. This CDR3 region has 12 residues. The V segment lost 8 bases and the J segment 8 bases; nucleotides outside the gene matches: 3. The germline V gene has CDR1 LNHNV and CDR2 YYDKDF (reference sequence). In DNA form, the CDR3 reads TGTGCCACCGGGACAGGGTTGGAAAAACTGTTTTTT. Translation: CATGTGLEKLFF.

This clonotype was seen only a few times. V gene TRBV10-3 combines with J gene TRBJ1-5; D gene unclear. Between the trimmed V and J ends, which lost 5 bases and 2 bases, there was a span of 10 bases. The CDR3 runs to 14 residues. CDR1 and CDR2 from the germline V gene are ENHRY and SYGVKD. CDR3 in amino acids: CAISSRPGNQPQHF. The CDR3 nucleotides are TGTGCCATCAGTAGTCGCCCCGGCAATCAGCCCCAGCATTTT.

This chain connects TRBV19 to TRBJ1-5; D is uncertain. Deletions cut 9 bases from V and 6 bases from J, with 15 bases between. CDR1 and CDR2 (germline): LNHDA, SQIVND (reference sequence). The CDR3 contains 13 residues. The CDR3 DNA sequence: TGTGCCAGCGGGGAGGTAGGGCGTCAGCCCCAGCATTTT. This codes for CASGEVGRQPQHF.

This clonotype was detected ten times or more. The V gene is TRBV7-9, the J gene TRBJ2-7; D possibly corresponds to TRBD1 (5 bases). This CDR3 is 13 amino acids long. The germline V gene encodes CDR1 SEHNR and CDR2 FQNEAQ (reference sequence). V lost 5 bases, J lost 2 bases, and 10 bases lay in between. The CDR3 here is CASSPTGAYEQYF. The CDR3 region has the DNA TGTGCCAGCAGCCCAACAGGAGCCTACGAGCAGTACTTC. Variable domain in full (rest from reference TRBV7-9 and TRBJ2-7): DTGVSQNPRHKITKRGQNVTFRCDPISEHNRLYWYRQTLGQGPEFLTYFQNEAQLEKSRLLSDRFSAERPKGSFSTLEIQRTEQGDSAMYLCASSPTGAYEQYFGPGTRLTVT.

This clonotype was counted a few times. The chain employs TRBV28 and TRBJ2-3; tentatively, D is TRBD1 or TRBD2 (6 bases each). Per the germline V gene, CDR1 is MDHEN and CDR2 is SYDVKM. The V and J ends lost 6 bases and 5 bases respectively, with 24 bases between them. The length of the CDR3 is 17 residues. Written as DNA, the CDR3 is TGTGCCAGCAGGCCCCCCCTTGGAGCGGAGGGGGGAGATACGCAGTATTTT. Protein: CASRPPLGAEGGDTQYF.

CDR3 in DNA: TGTGCCAGCAATCCAGCCGGGACTAGCGCCTACAATGAGCAGTTCTTC. Amino acids: CASNPAGTSAYNEQFF. The chain combines TRBV2 with TRBJ2-1; 10 bases are a match to TRBD2. The germline V gene has CDR1 SNHLY and CDR2 FYNNEI. The ends lost 7 bases at V and 2 bases at J; junction bases unmatched: 8. This CDR3 has 16 amino acids.

The chain has TRBV28 and TRBJ1-4; 7 bases align to TRBD1. This CDR3 comprises 14 residues. After removal of 5 bases from V and 7 bases from J, the junction contained 7 bases not matched to a gene. From germline, CDR1 is MDHEN and CDR2 SYDVKM. In nucleotides, the CDR3 is TGTGCCAGCAGTGTGACAGGGATGGCTGAAAAACTGTTTTTT. Its protein product is CASSVTGMAEKLFF.

V gene TRBV6-5 combines with J gene TRBJ1-2; D not certain. Germline V lookup: CDR1 MNHEY, CDR2 SVGAGI. Trimming removed 0 bases at V and 0 bases at J, with 11 bases between. The CDR3 is 16 residues long. The CDR3: CASSYSTAVANYGYTF. CDR3 in DNA: TGTGCCAGCAGTTACTCTACAGCCGTAGCTAACTATGGCTACACCTTC.

The chain joins TRBV7-6 to TRBJ2-3; D is undetermined. CDR3 length: 14 amino acids. Germline-derived CDR1 and CDR2 are SGHVS and FNYEAQ. The germline V and J ends were trimmed by 2 bases and 2 bases, with 8 bases remaining between them. The CDR3 bases are TGTGCCAGCAGCTTATTGGGTAACACAGATACGCAGTATTTT. Protein sequence: CASSLLGNTDTQYF. Full variable domain (rest looked up from reference TRBV7-6 and TRBJ2-3): GAGVSQSPRYKVTKRGQDVALRCDPISGHVSLYWYRQALGQGPEFLTYFNYEAQQDKSGLPNDRFSAERPEGSISTLTIQRTEQRDSAMYRCASSLLGNTDTQYFGPGTRLTVL.

V gene TRBV27 combines with J gene TRBJ2-1; no clear D. Germline loops: CDR1 MNHEY, CDR2 SMNVEV (reference sequence). Trimming pared 2 bases from V and 0 bases from J, leaving 8 bases between. The CDR3 has 15 residues. In nucleotides, the CDR3 is TGTGCCAGCAGTTTAACTATGAGCTCCTACAATGAGCAGTTCTTC. This gives the protein CASSLTMSSYNEQFF.

This clonotype turned up a few times. The chain uses TRBV24-1 and TRBJ2-1; D unresolved. The CDR3 has 12 residues. The V gene's germline CDR1 is KGHDR and CDR2 SFDVKD. V was pared by 7 bases and J by 4 bases, with 7 bases between. Here the CDR3 reads CATSPTYNEQFF. The DNA for the CDR3 is TGTGCCACCAGCCCAACTTACAATGAGCAGTTCTTC.

This clonotype was recorded a few times. This rearrangement joins TRBV20-1 to TRBJ2-1, with 7 bases aligning to TRBD2. V lost 3 bases and J lost 0; bases outside the gene matches: 8. Germline-derived CDR1 and CDR2 are DFQATT and SNEGSKA (reference sequence). The CDR3 covers 16 residues. This chain's CDR3 is CSASDTSASSYNEQFF. The CDR3 DNA follows: TGCAGTGCTAGCGACACTAGCGCGAGCTCCTACAATGAGCAGTTCTTC.

This clonotype has only a few counts. This chain links TRBV29-1 with TRBJ2-3; D is uncertain. This CDR3 spans 13 amino acids. Looked up from germline, CDR1 is SQVTM and CDR2 is ANQGSEA. Trimming removed 3 bases at V and 5 bases at J, with 12 bases between. The CDR3 here is CSVDLDLGDTQYF. The CDR3 region has the DNA TGCAGCGTTGACCTAGACCTTGGAGATACGCAGTATTTT.

This clonotype was found a few times. The rearrangement uses TRBV4-1 and TRBJ2-5; D unresolved. CDR3 length equals 14 residues. Trimming shortened V by 4 bases and J by 0 bases, and 9 bases separated the two germline ends. Germline CDR1 is MGHRA and CDR2 is YSYEKL. CDR3 region: CASSPLPYQETQYF. For the CDR3, the DNA is TGCGCCAGCAGCCCACTCCCGTACCAAGAGACCCAGTACTTC.

Comment on this clonotype: The junction does not match germline at one end; this may be a read error. This rearrangement joins TRBV14 to TRBJ2-1; no reliable D call. The CDR3 is 14 amino acids. Germline V gene sequence: CDR1 SGHDN, CDR2 FVKESK. For the CDR3, the DNA is TGTGCCTGCAGCCAAGCCGGCAGCTACAATGAGCAGTTCTTC. Translating it yields CACSQAGSYNEQFF.

This clonotype came up many times. The chain has TRBV4-1 and TRBJ2-1, with D tentatively TRBD1 (5 bases). Looked up from germline, CDR1 is MGHRA and CDR2 is YSYEKL. Deletions cut 5 bases from V and 1 base from J, with 15 bases between. CDR3 size: 16 residues. CDR3 sequence (DNA): TGCGCCAGCAGCAGCTTAGGGGTACCTTCCTACAATGAGCAGTTCTTC. Translating gives CASSSLGVPSYNEQFF.